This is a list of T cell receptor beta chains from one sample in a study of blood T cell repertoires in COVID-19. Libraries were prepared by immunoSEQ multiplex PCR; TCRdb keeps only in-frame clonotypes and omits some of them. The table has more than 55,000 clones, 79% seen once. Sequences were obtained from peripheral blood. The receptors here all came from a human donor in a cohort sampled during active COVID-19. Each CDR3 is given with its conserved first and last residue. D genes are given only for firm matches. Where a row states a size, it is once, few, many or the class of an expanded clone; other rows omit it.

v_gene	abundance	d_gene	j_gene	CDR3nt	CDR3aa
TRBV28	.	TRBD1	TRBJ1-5	TGTGCCAGCAGTTTCACCTTGACAGGGGTCCTAAAATCCCAGCATTTT	CASSFTLTGVLKSQHF
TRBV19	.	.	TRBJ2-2	TGTGCCTCCCAAGTAGGGGCAGGAGTGAACACCGGGGAGCTGTTTTTT	CASQVGAGVNTGELFF
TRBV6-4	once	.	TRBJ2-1	TGTGCCAGCAGTGAACACCCATTTTGGGAGCAGTTCTTC	CASSEHPFWEQFF
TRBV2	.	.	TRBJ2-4	TGTGCCAGCAGTGAAAGTCAGGCCAAAAACATTCAGTACTTC	CASSESQAKNIQYF
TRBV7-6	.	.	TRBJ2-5	TGTGCCAGCAGCCCTATTATACAAGAGACCCAGTACTTC	CASSPIIQETQYF
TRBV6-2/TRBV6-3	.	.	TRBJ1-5	TGTGCCAGCAGTTACTTAGAGGGACAGCCCCAGCATTTT	CASSYLEGQPQHF
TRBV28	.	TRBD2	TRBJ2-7	TGTGCCAGCGGGGGAGGGCCGGGTACGAGACAGTACTTC	CASGGGPGTRQYF
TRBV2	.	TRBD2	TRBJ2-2	TGTGCCAGCAGTAAGGGGAGGGCCGGGAACACCGGGGAGCTGTTTTTT	CASSKGRAGNTGELFF
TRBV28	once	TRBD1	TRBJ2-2	TGTGCCAGCAATATACCGGGACAGGGGACCGGCGGGGAGCTGTTTTTT	CASNIPGQGTGGELFF
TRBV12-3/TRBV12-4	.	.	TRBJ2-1	TGTGCCAGCAGTTTCGGTTGGACGGGAGATTATTTCTTC	CASSFGWTGDYFF
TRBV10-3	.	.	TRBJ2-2	TGTGCCATCAGTGAAGCCCCCGCTGGGAACACCGGGGAGCTGTTTTTT	CAISEAPAGNTGELFF
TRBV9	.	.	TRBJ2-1	TGTGCCAGCAGCGGGACAGAAAGATACAATGAGCAGTTCTTC	CASSGTERYNEQFF
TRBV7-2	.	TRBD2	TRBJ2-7	TGTGCCAGCAGTCAGGGACTAGCAGTTTACGAGCAGTACTTC	CASSQGLAVYEQYF
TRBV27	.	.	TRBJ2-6	TGTGCCAGCAGTCAATACCAGGGCTCTGGGGCCAACGTCCTGACTTTC	CASSQYQGSGANVLTF
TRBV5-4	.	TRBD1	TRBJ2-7	TGTGCCAGCAGAGTACAGGGGGCGCGGGAGCAGTACTTC	CASRVQGAREQYF
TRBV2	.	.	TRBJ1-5	TGTGCCAGCAGTGGCAGCAGGGCTCAGCCCCAGCATTTT	CASSGSRAQPQHF
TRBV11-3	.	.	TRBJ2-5	TGTGCCAGCAGCTTGCCCGGGACTCCCCAAAAGGAGACCCAGTACTTC	CASSLPGTPQKETQYF